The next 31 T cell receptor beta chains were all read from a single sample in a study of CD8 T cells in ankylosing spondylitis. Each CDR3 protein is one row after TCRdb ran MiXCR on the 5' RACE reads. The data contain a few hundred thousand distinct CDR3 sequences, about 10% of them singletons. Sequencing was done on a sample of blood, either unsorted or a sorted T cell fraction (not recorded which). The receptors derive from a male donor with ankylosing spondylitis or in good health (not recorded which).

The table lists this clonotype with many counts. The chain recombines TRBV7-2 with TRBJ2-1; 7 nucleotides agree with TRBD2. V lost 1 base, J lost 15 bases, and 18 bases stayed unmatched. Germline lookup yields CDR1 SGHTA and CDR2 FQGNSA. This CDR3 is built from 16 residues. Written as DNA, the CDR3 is TGTGCCAGCAGCTTAGGGGGAGGGTTAAGTATCTCGGGCACGTTCTTC. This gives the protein CASSLGGGLSISGTFF.

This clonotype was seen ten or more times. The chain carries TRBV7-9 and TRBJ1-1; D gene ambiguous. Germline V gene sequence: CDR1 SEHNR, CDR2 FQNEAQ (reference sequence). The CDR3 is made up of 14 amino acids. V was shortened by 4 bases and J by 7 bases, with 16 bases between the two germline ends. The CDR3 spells CASSSRAGLGEAFF. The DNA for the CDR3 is TGTGCCAGCAGCTCCCGGGCGGGGTTAGGTGAAGCTTTCTTT.

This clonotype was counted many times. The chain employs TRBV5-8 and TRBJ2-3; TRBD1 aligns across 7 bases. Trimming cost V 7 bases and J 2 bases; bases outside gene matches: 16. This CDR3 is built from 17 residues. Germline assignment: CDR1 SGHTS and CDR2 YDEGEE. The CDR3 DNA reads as TGTGCCAGCGCCTCCCGGACAGGCATGATACACACAGATACGCAGTATTTT. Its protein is CASASRTGMIHTDTQYF.

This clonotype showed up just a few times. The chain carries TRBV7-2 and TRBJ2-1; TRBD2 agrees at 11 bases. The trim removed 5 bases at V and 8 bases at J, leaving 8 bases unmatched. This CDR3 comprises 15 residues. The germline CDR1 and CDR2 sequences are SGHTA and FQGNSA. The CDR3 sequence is CASSLFSGGEDEQFF. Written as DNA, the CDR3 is TGTGCCAGCAGCCTATTTAGCGGGGGGGAGGATGAGCAGTTCTTC. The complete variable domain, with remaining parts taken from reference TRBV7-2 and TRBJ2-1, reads GAGVSQSPSNKVTEKGKDVELRCDPISGHTALYWYRQSLGQGLEFLIYFQGNSAPDKSGLPSDRFSAERTGGSVSTLTIQRTQQEDSAVYLCASSLFSGGEDEQFFGPGTRLTVL.

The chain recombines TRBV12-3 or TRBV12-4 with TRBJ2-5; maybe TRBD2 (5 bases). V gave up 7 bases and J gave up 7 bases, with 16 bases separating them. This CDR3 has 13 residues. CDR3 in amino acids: CASNPALAGTQYF. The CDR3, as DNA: TGTGCCAGCAACCCAGCGCTAGCTGGGACCCAGTACTTC.

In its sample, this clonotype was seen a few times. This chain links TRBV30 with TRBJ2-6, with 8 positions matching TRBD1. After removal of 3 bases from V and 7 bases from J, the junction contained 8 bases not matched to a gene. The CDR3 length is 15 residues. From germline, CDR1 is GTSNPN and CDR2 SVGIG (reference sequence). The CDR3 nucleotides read TGTGCCTGGAGAGCGACAGGGGACCCCGCCAACGTCCTGACTTTC. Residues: CAWRATGDPANVLTF.

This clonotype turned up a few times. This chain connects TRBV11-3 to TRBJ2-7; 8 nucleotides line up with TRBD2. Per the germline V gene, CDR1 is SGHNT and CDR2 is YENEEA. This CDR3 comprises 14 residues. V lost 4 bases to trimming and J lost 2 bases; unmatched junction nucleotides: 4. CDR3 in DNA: TGTGCCAGCAGCTCGGGGACTAGGCCCTACGAGCAGTACTTC. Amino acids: CASSSGTRPYEQYF.

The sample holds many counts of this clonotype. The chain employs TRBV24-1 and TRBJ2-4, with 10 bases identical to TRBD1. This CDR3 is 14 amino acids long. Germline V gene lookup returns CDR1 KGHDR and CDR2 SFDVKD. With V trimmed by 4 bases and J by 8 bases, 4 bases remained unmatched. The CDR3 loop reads CATSEKGQGDIQYF. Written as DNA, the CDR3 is TGTGCCACCAGTGAGAAAGGACAGGGGGACATTCAGTACTTC.

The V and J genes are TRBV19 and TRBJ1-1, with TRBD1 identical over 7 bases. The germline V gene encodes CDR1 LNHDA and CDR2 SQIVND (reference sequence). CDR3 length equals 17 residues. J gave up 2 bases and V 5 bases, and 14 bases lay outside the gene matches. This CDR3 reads CASSPRTGATLNTEAFF. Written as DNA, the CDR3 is TGTGCCAGTAGTCCCAGGACAGGAGCTACTTTAAACACTGAAGCTTTCTTT.

CDR3 in amino acids: CASSQMTVMNTEAFF. CDR3 coding DNA: TGTGCCAGCAGCCAAATGACAGTTATGAACACTGAAGCTTTCTTT. The chain couples TRBV3-1 to TRBJ1-1, with a tentative D call TRBD1 (5 bases). CDR1 and CDR2 from the germline V gene are LGHDT and YNNKEL (reference sequence). With 2 bases removed from V and 0 bases from J, the gap between germline ends came to 10 bases. This CDR3 is built from 15 residues.

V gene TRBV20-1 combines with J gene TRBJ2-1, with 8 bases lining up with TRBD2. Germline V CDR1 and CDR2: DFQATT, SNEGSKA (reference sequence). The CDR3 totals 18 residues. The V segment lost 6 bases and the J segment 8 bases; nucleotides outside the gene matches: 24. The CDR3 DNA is TGCAGTGCCAGACCGGGACTAGTATCTACCTCCCGGCAGGATGAGCAGTTCTTC. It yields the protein CSARPGLVSTSRQDEQFF.

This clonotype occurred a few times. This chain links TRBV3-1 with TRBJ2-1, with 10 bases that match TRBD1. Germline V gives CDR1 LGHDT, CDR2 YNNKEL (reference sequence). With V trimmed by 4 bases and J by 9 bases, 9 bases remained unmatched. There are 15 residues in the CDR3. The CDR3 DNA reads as TGTGCCAGCAGCCCAAGGACAGGGGGGAGCGGTGAGCAGTTCTTC. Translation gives CASSPRTGGSGEQFF.

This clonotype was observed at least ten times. The CDR3 DNA reads as TGTGCCAGCTTGACTGACGGGGGATTCGGCACAGATACGCAGTATTTT. Its translation: CASLTDGGFGTDTQYF. The genes are TRBV7-2 and TRBJ2-3, with D maybe TRBD2 (6 bases). Looked up from germline, CDR1 is SGHTA and CDR2 is FQGNSA. The CDR3 has 16 amino acids. Trimming removed 8 bases from V and 1 base from J, with 19 bases in between.

For the CDR3, the DNA is TGTGCCAGCAGCTTAGTTTACGGGAGTGGGGTTGGTCAGCCCCAGCATTTT. The encoded protein is CASSLVYGSGVGQPQHF. The chain joins TRBV7-9 to TRBJ1-5; D is unresolved. Germline lookup yields CDR1 SEHNR and CDR2 FQNEAQ (reference sequence). V was cut by 1 base and J by 6 bases, with 19 bases left in between. The CDR3 is made up of 17 amino acids. Using reference TRBV7-9 and TRBJ1-5 for the parts outside the CDR3, the full variable domain is DTGVSQNPRHKITKRGQNVTFRCDPISEHNRLYWYRQTLGQGPEFLTYFQNEAQLEKSRLLSDRFSAERPKGSFSTLEIQRTEQGDSAMYLCASSLVYGSGVGQPQHFGDGTRLSIL.

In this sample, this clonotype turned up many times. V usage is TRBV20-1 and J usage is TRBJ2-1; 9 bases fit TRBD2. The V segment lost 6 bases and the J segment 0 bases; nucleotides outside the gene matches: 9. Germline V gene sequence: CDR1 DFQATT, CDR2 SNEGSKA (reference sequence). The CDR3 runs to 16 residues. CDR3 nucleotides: TGCAGTGCGAACAGGCGCGGGGGGGCCTCCTACAATGAGCAGTTCTTC. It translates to CSANRRGGASYNEQFF.

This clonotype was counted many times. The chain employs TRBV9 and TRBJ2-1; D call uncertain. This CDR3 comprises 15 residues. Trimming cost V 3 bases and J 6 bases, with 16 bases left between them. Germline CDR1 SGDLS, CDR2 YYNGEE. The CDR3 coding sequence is TGTGCCAGCAGCGCCGTCGACCCAATTGCCAATGAGCAGTTCTTC. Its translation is CASSAVDPIANEQFF. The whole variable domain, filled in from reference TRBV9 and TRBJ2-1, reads DSGVTQTPKHLITATGQRVTLRCSPRSGDLSVYWYQQSLDQGLQFLIQYYNGEERAKGNILERFSAQQFPDLHSELNLSSLELGDSALYFCASSAVDPIANEQFFGPGTRLTVL.

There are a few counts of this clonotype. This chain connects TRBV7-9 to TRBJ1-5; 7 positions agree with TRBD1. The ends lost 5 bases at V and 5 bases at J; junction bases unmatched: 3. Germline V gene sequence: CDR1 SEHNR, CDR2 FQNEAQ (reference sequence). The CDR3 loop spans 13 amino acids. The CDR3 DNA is TGTGCCAGCAGCATAACAGGGGATCAGCCCCAGCATTTT. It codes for CASSITGDQPQHF.

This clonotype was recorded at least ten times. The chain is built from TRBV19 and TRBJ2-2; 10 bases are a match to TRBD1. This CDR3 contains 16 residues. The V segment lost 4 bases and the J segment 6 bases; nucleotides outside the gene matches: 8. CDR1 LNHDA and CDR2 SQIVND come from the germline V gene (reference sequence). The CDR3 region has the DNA TGTGCCAGTAGTAAGCGGGACAGGGGATTTGCCGGGGAGCTGTTTTTT. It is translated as CASSKRDRGFAGELFF.

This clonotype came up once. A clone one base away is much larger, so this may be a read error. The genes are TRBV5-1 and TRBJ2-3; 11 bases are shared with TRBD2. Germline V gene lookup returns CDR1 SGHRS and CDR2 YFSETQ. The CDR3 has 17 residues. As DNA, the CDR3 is TGCGCCACCAGCTTGGGAAATAGCGGGGGGGCCGCAGATACGCAGTATTTT. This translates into CATSLGNSGGAADTQYF. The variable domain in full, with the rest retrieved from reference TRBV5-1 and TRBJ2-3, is KAGVTQTPRYLIKTRGQQVTLSCSPISGHRSVSWYQQTPGQGLQFLFEYFSETQRNKGNFPGRFSGRQFSNSRSEMNVSTLELGDSALYLCATSLGNSGGAADTQYFGPGTRLTVL.

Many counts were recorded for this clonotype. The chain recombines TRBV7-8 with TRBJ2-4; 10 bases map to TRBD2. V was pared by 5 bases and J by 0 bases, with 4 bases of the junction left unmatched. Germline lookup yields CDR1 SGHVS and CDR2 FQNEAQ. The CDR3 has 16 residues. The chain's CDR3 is CASSPSGGVAKNIQYF. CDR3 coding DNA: TGTGCCAGCAGCCCGAGCGGGGGGGTAGCCAAAAACATTCAGTACTTC.

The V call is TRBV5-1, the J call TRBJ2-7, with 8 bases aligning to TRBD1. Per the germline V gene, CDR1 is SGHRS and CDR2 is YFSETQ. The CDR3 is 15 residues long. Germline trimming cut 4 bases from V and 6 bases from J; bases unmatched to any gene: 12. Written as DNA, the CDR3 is TGCGCCAGCAGCAAAGGACAGGGAAGGTCCGTCGAGCAGTACTTC. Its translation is CASSKGQGRSVEQYF. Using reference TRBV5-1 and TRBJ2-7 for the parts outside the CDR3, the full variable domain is KAGVTQTPRYLIKTRGQQVTLSCSPISGHRSVSWYQQTPGQGLQFLFEYFSETQRNKGNFPGRFSGRQFSNSRSEMNVSTLELGDSALYLCASSKGQGRSVEQYFGPGTRLTVT.

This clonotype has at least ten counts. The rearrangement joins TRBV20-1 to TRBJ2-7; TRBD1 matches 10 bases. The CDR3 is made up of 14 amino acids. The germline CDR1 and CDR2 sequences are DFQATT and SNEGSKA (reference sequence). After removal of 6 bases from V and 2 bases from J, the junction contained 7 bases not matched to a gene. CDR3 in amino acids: CSAIGQGVPYEQYF. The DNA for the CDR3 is TGCAGTGCGATCGGACAGGGGGTCCCCTACGAGCAGTACTTC.

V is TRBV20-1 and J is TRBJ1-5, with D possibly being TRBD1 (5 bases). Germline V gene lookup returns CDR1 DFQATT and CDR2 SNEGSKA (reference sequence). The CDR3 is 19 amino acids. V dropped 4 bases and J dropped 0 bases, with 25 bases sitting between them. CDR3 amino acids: CSAILTGTEDGYSNQPQHF. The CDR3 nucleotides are TGCAGTGCTATTCTCACCGGGACCGAGGACGGTTATAGCAATCAGCCCCAGCATTTT.

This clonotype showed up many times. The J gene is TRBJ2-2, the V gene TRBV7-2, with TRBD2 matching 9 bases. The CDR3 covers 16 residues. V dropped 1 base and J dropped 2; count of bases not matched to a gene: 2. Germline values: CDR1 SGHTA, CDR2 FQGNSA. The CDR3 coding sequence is TGTGCCAGCAGCTTAGAGCGGGGGGCTAACACCGGGGAGCTGTTTTTT. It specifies CASSLERGANTGELFF.

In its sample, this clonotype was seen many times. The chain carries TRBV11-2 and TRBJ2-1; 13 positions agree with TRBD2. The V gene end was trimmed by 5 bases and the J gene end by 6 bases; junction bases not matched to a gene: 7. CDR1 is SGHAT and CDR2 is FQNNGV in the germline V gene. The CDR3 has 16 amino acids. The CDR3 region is CASSPPGTSGANEQFF. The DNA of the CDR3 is TGTGCCAGCAGCCCCCCCGGGACTAGCGGGGCCAATGAGCAGTTCTTC.

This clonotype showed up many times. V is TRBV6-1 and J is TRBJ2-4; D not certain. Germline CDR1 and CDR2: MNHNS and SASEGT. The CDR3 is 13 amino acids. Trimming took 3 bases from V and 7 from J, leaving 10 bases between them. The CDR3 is CASSDFFKNIQYF. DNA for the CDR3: TGTGCCAGCAGTGATTTTTTCAAGAACATTCAGTACTTC.

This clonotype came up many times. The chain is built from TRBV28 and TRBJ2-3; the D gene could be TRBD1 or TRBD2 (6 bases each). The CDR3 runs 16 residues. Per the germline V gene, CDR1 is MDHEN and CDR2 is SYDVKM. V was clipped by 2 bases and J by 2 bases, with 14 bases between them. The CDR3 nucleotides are TGTGCCAGCAGTTTAGGTACGGGGGCCTCCACAGATACGCAGTATTTT. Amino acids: CASSLGTGASTDTQYF.

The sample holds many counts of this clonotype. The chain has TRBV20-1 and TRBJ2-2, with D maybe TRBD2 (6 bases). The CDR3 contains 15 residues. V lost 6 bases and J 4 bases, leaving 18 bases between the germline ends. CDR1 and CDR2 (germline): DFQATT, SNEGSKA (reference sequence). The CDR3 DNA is TGCAGTGCCCCCACGGGGACTCCGAGCACCGGGGAGCTGTTTTTT. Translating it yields CSAPTGTPSTGELFF.

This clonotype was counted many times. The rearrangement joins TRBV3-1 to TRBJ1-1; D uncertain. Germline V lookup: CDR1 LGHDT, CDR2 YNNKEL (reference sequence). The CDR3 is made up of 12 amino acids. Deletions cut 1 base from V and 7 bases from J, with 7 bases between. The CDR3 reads CASSQAVDEAFF. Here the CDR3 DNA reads TGTGCCAGCAGCCAAGCGGTAGATGAAGCTTTCTTT. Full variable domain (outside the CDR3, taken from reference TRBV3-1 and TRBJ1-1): DTAVSQTPKYLVTQMGNDKSIKCEQNLGHDTMYWYKQDSKKFLKIMFSYNNKELIINETVPNRFSPKSPDKAHLNLHINSLELGDSAVYFCASSQAVDEAFFGQGTRLTVV.

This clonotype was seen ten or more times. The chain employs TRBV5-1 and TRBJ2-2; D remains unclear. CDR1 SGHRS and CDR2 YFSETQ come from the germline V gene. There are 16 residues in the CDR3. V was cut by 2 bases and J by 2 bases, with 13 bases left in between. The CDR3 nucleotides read TGCGCCAGCAGCTTTGATACTACTATTAACACCGGGGAGCTGTTTTTT. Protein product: CASSFDTTINTGELFF.

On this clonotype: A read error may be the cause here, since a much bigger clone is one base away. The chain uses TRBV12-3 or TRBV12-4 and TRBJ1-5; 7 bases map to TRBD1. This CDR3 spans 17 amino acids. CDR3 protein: CASSFQPGRQGNEPQHF. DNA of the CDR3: TGTGCCAGCAGTTTTCAACCCGGAAGACAGGGCAATGAGCCCCAGCATTTT.